What follows are 7 T cell receptor beta chains derived from one specimen sequenced in a study of T-cell memory formation after mild COVID-19. One entry per CDR3 protein, called by TCRdb with MiXCR from the 5' RACE reads. This table has 250,000 or so distinct CDR3 sequences, roughly 9.4% appearing once. Source material: PBMCs or a T cell subset sorted from them (not recorded which). The receptors were sampled from a man between 18 and 29 years old who had mild COVID-19 (a few samples of this study predate the infection). Cell type and time point are not known.

The chain links TRBV6-2 or TRBV6-3 to TRBJ1-5; 8 nucleotides match TRBD1. The CDR3 covers 14 residues. The J segment lost 4 bases and the V segment lost 7 bases, leaving 6 bases of the junction unmatched. Germline-derived CDR1 and CDR2 are MNHEY and SVGEGT. CDR3 DNA: TGTGCCAGCACCATGACAGGGGCAAATCAGCCCCAGCATTTT. Encoded protein: CASTMTGANQPQHF.

This clonotype was counted between two and nine times. The rearrangement joins TRBV29-1 to TRBJ1-1, with no clear D. Germline-derived CDR1 and CDR2 are SQVTM and ANQGSEA. The CDR3 spans 12 residues. DNA for the CDR3: TGCACGGGGTCCCGCATGAACACTGAAGCTTTCTTT. The encoded protein is CTGSRMNTEAFF.

The table lists this clonotype with a few counts. Germline is not matched at one junction end, which may reflect a read error. The CDR3 loop reads CASTPGETGSEQYF. The CDR3 DNA follows: TGTGCCAGCACACCTGGGGAGACAGGGAGCGAGCAGTACTTC. V is TRBV18 and J is TRBJ2-7; 7 nucleotides agree with TRBD1. Germline values: CDR1 KGHSH, CDR2 LQKENI. This CDR3 is 14 amino acids long.

V is TRBV5-1 and J is TRBJ2-2, with TRBD1 matching over 7 bases. Germline V CDR1 and CDR2: SGHRS, YFSETQ. Germline trimming cut 4 bases from V and 2 bases from J; bases unmatched to any gene: 8. The CDR3 loop spans 16 amino acids. The CDR3 DNA follows: TGCGCCAGCAGCAGGGGGCAACGTCGCAACACCGGGGAGCTGTTTTTT. Amino acids: CASSRGQRRNTGELFF.

A few counts support this clonotype. The genes are TRBV7-9 and TRBJ2-5; D perhaps matches TRBD2 (7 bases). Germline lookup yields CDR1 SEHNR and CDR2 FQNEAQ (reference sequence). The CDR3 extends over 14 amino acids. V lost 3 bases to trimming and J lost 4 bases, with 12 bases between them. For the CDR3, the DNA is TGTGCCAGCAGCTTCGGCGGGGGCCCAGAGACCCAGTACTTC. The encoded protein is CASSFGGGPETQYF.

CDR3 coding DNA: TGCGCCAGCAGGACGGGACTGGAGAACACTGAAGCTTTCTTT. The encoded protein is CASRTGLENTEAFF. The V and J genes are TRBV5-1 and TRBJ1-1; TRBD1 might be the D (5 bases). Trimming shortened V by 5 bases and J by 1 base, and 12 bases separated the two germline ends. This CDR3 comprises 14 residues. CDR1 and CDR2 (germline): SGHRS, YFSETQ.

This clonotype was observed a few times. The V gene is TRBV7-2, the J gene TRBJ2-1; D ambiguous. This CDR3 spans 15 amino acids. V lost 1 base and J 2 bases, leaving 9 bases between the germline ends. Germline CDR1 is SGHTA and CDR2 is FQGNSA. CDR3 in amino acids: CASSLVAEAYNEQFF. The CDR3 coding sequence is TGTGCCAGCAGCTTAGTGGCGGAAGCCTACAATGAGCAGTTCTTC.